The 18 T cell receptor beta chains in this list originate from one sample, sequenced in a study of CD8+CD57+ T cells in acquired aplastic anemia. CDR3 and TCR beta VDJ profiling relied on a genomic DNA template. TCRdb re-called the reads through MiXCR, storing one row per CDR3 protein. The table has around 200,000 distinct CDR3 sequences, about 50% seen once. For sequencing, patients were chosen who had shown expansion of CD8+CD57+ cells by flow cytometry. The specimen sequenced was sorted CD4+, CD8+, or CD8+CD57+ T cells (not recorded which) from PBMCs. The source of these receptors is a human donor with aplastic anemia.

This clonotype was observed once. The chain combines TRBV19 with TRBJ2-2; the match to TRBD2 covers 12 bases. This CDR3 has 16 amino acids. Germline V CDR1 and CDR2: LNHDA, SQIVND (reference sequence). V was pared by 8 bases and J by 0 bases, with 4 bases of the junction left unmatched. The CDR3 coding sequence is TGTGCCAGTCGTACTAGCGGGGGGTCGAACACCGGGGAGCTGTTTTTT. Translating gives CASRTSGGSNTGELFF. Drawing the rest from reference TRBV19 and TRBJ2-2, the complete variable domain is DGGITQSPKYLFRKEGQNVTLSCEQNLNHDAMYWYRQDPGQGLRLIYYSQIVNDFQKGDIAEGYSVSREKKESFPLTVTSAQKNPTAFYLCASRTSGGSNTGELFFGEGSRLTVL.

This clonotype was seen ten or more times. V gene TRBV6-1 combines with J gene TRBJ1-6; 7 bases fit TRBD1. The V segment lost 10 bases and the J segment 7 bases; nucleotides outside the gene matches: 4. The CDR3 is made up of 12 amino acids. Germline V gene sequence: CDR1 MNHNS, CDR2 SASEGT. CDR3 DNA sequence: TGTGCCACCAAACAGGGGAATTCACCCCTCCACTTT. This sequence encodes CATKQGNSPLHF.

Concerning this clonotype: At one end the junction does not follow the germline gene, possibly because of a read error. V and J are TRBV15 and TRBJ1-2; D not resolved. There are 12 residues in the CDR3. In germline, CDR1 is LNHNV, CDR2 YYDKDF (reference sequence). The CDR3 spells CATRSPGYQGEF. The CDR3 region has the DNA TGTGCCACCAGATCGCCGGGTTACCAAGGAGAATTC.

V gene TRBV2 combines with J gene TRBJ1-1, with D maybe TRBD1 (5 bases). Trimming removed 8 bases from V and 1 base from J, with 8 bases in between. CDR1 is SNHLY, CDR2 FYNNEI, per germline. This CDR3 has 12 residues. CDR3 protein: CASGGGNTEAFF. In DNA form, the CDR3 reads TGTGCCAGCGGGGGGGGGAACACTGAAGCTTTCTTT.

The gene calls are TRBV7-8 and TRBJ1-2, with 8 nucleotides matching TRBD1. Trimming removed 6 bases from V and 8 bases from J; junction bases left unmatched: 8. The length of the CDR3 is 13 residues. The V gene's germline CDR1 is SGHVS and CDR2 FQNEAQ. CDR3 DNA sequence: TGTGCCAGCAGTCTCGGGACAGGCCCGGGCTACACCTTC. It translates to CASSLGTGPGYTF.

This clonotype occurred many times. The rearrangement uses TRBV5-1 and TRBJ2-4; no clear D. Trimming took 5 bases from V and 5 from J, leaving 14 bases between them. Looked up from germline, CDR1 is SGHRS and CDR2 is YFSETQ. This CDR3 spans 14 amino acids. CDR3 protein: CASSDAGSQNIQYF. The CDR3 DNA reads TGCGCCAGCAGTGATGCCGGGTCCCAAAACATTCAGTACTTC. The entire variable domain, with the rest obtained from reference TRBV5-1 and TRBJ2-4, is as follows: KAGVTQTPRYLIKTRGQQVTLSCSPISGHRSVSWYQQTPGQGLQFLFEYFSETQRNKGNFPGRFSGRQFSNSRSEMNVSTLELGDSALYLCASSDAGSQNIQYFGAGTRLSVL.

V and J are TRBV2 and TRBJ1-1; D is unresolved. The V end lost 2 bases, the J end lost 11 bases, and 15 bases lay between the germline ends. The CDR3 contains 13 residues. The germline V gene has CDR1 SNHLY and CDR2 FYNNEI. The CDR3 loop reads CASSEYGYLVAFF. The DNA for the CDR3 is TGTGCCAGCAGTGAATATGGTTATTTAGTGGCTTTCTTT.

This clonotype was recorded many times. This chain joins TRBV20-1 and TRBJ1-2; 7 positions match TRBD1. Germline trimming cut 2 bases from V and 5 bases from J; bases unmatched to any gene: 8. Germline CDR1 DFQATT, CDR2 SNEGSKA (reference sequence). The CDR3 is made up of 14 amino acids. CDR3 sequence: CSARQSRGLYGYTF. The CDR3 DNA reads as TGCAGTGCTAGACAAAGCAGGGGGTTGTATGGCTACACCTTC.

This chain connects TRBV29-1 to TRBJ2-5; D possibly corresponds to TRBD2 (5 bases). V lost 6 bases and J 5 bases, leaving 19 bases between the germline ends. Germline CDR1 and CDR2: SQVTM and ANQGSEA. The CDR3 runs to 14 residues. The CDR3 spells CSVDILETCETQYF. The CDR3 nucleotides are TGCAGCGTCGACATACTAGAAACTTGTGAGACCCAGTACTTC. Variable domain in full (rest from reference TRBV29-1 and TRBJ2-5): SAVISQKPSRDICQRGTSLTIQCQVDSQVTMMFWYRQQPGQSLTLIATANQGSEATYESGFVIDKFPISRPNLTFSTLTVSNMSPEDSSIYLCSVDILETCETQYFGPGTRLLVL.

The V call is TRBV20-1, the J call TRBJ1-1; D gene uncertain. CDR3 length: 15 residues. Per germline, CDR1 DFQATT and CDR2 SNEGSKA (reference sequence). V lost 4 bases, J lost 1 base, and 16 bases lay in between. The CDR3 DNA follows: TGCAGTGCTACGAACATGGAAACGGGGAACACTGAAGCTTTCTTT. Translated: CSATNMETGNTEAFF.

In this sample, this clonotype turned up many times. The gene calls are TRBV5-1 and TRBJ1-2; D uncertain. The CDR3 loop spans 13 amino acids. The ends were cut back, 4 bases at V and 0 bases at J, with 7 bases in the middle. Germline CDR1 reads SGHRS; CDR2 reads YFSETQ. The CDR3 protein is CASSEGTNYGYTF. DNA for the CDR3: TGCGCCAGCAGCGAGGGAACTAACTATGGCTACACCTTC.

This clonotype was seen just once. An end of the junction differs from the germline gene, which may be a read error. This CDR3 is CGAGDRVDNQPQHF. CDR3 coding DNA: TGCGGTGCTGGAGACAGGGTCGACAATCAGCCCCAGCATTTT. This chain connects TRBV20-1 to TRBJ1-5; 7 bases are shared with TRBD1. The germline gives CDR1 DFQATT, CDR2 SNEGSKA (reference sequence). This CDR3 has 14 amino acids.

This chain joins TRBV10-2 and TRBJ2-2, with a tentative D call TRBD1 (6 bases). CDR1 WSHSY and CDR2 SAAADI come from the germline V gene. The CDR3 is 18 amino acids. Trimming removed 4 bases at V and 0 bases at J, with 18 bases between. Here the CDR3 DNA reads TGCGCCAGCAGTGGTAAAACGGGACAACGACCGAACACCGGGGAGCTGTTTTTT. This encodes CASSGKTGQRPNTGELFF.

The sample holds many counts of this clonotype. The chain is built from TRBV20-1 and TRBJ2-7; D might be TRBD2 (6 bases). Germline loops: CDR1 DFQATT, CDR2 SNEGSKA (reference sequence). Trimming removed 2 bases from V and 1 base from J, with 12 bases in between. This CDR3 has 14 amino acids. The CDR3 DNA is TGCAGTGCTAGAAAGGACGGGGGATCCTACGAGCAGTACTTC. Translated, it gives CSARKDGGSYEQYF.

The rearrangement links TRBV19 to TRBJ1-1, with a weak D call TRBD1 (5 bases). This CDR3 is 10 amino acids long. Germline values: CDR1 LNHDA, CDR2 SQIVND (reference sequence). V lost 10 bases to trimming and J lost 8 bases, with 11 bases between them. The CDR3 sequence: CATGGTEAFF. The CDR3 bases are TGTGCCACGGGGGGGACCGAAGCTTTCTTT.

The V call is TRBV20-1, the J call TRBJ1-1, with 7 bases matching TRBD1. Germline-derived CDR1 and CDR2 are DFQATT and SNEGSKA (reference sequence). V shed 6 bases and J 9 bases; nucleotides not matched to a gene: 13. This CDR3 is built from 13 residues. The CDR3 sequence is CSAPGEGGSQAFF. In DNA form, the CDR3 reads TGCAGTGCGCCCGGGGAAGGGGGCTCCCAAGCTTTCTTT.

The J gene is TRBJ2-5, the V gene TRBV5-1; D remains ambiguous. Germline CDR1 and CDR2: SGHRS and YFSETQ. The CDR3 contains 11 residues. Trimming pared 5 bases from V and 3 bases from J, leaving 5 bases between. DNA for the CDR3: TGCGCCAGCAGACACGAAGAGACCCAGTACTTC. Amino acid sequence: CASRHEETQYF.

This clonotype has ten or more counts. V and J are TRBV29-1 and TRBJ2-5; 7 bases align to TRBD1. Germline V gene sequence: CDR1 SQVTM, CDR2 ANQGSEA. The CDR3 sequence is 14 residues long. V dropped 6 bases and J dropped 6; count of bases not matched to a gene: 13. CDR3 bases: TGCAGCGTGGGTACCGACAGGGCGGAGAAGACCCAGTACTTC. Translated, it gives CSVGTDRAEKTQYF. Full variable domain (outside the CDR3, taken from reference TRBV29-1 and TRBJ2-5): SAVISQKPSRDICQRGTSLTIQCQVDSQVTMMFWYRQQPGQSLTLIATANQGSEATYESGFVIDKFPISRPNLTFSTLTVSNMSPEDSSIYLCSVGTDRAEKTQYFGPGTRLLVL.